One sample yielded the 6 T cell receptor beta chains listed below, sequenced in a study of blood T cell repertoires in COVID-19. Method: immunoSEQ multiplex PCR; TCRdb's copy keeps in-frame clones and lacks some. The data hold around 500,000 clones, with roughly 88% observed a single time. Sequencing input: peripheral blood. The origin of the receptors is a human donor in a cohort sampled during active COVID-19.

The chain combines TRBV5-8 with TRBJ1-1; 7 bases map to TRBD1. After removal of 5 bases from V and 6 bases from J, the junction contained 19 bases not matched to a gene. Germline V gene sequence: CDR1 SGHTS, CDR2 YDEGEE. The CDR3 contains 17 residues. DNA of the CDR3: TGTGCCAGCAGTACAAAACAGGGGACCCTAAGTCTTTCTGAAGCTTTCTTT. Amino acids: CASSTKQGTLSLSEAFF.

The chain uses TRBV2 and TRBJ1-4; TRBD1 might be the D (5 bases). CDR1 SNHLY and CDR2 FYNNEI come from the germline V gene. CDR3 length: 13 residues. V was cut by 7 bases and J by 8 bases, with 14 bases left in between. The CDR3 sequence: CASNQGGNEKLFF. Here the CDR3 DNA reads TGTGCCAGCAATCAGGGTGGGAACGAAAAACTGTTTTTT.

The J gene is TRBJ2-1, the V gene TRBV6-1; the match to TRBD2 covers 12 bases. CDR1 and CDR2 (germline): MNHNS, SASEGT. The CDR3 loop spans 19 amino acids. With V trimmed by 4 bases and J by 4 bases, 14 bases remained unmatched. The CDR3 coding sequence is TGTGCCAGCAGTGCGCGGGGACTAGCGGGCCGACCTACGTACAATGAGCAGTTCTTC. Translating it yields CASSARGLAGRPTYNEQFF.

The gene calls are TRBV15 and TRBJ1-3; D is perhaps TRBD1 (6 bases). Trimming left V 4 bases short and J 0 bases short, with 13 bases between. The CDR3 is made up of 16 amino acids. The germline gives CDR1 LNHNV, CDR2 YYDKDF (reference sequence). The CDR3 loop is CATSKTGLISGNTIYF. The CDR3 DNA is TGTGCCACCAGCAAAACAGGGCTCATCTCTGGAAACACCATATATTTT.

This clone appeared a few times. This rearrangement joins TRBV5-4 to TRBJ1-1; 9 nucleotides match TRBD1. With 5 bases clipped from V and 6 bases from J, the junction kept 11 bases outside the gene matches. There are 15 residues in the CDR3. Germline V lookup: CDR1 SGHNT, CDR2 YYREEE (reference sequence). The DNA of the CDR3 is TGTGCCAGCAGTTCCGGGACAGGGATTATCGCTGAAGCTTTCTTT. This codes for CASSSGTGIIAEAFF.

V gene TRBV5-1 combines with J gene TRBJ2-5; 10 positions match TRBD2. This CDR3 region has 14 residues. The germline V gene has CDR1 SGHRS and CDR2 YFSETQ. J gave up 7 bases and V 0 bases, and 3 bases lay outside the gene matches. In DNA form, the CDR3 reads TGCGCCAGCAGCTTGGTAGCGGGGGGAGGGACCCAGTACTTC. The encoded protein is CASSLVAGGGTQYF.